The next 31 T cell receptor beta chains were all read from a single sample in a study of CD8 T cells in Susac syndrome. When the RNA was reverse transcribed, random hexamers were used with an input of roughly 0.5 to 1 ug. TCRdb analysed the immunoSEQ multiplex PCR reads with MiXCR anew, one entry per CDR3 protein. The repertoire holds about 400,000 distinct CDR3 sequences, with 75% to 90% as singletons. Material for sequencing was CD8+ T cells from PBMCs. The receptors stem from a human donor with multiple sclerosis.

V is TRBV7-9 and J is TRBJ1-4; D ambiguous. V lost 3 bases and J lost 6, with 8 bases in between. There are 13 residues in the CDR3. Germline loops: CDR1 SEHNR, CDR2 FQNEAQ (reference sequence). The CDR3 reads CASSFSGDEKLFF. The CDR3 DNA is TGTGCCAGCAGCTTTTCCGGGGATGAAAAACTGTTTTTT.

The gene calls are TRBV12-3 or TRBV12-4 and TRBJ1-1, with no clear D. CDR3 size: 14 residues. V lost 3 bases and J 2 bases, leaving 10 bases between the germline ends. The CDR3 nucleotides read TGTGCCAGCAGTTTTCTGAACAAAAACACTGAAGCTTTCTTT. Protein product: CASSFLNKNTEAFF.

The CDR3 here is CSVEDLRVSTDTQYF. Written as DNA, the CDR3 is TGCAGCGTTGAAGATCTTCGGGTATCCACAGATACGCAGTATTTT. V and J are TRBV29-1 and TRBJ2-3, with unresolved D. The germline V and J ends were trimmed by 0 bases and 2 bases, with 12 bases remaining between them. The CDR3 runs to 15 residues. CDR1 and CDR2 from the germline V gene are SQVTM and ANQGSEA.

This chain joins TRBV10-2 and TRBJ2-7; 7 nucleotides match TRBD1. J was trimmed by 3 bases and V by 3 bases; bases with no gene match: 8. Germline CDR1 and CDR2: WSHSY and SAAADI. The CDR3 consists of 15 residues. The CDR3 DNA reads as TGCGCCAGCAGTGATTGGCAGGGGGTTGTCTACGAGCAGTACTTC. Residues: CASSDWQGVVYEQYF.

The chain recombines TRBV19 with TRBJ2-2; no clear D gene. This CDR3 spans 14 amino acids. Germline V gene data show CDR1 as LNHDA and CDR2 as SQIVND (reference sequence). Trimming left V 3 bases short and J 2 bases short, with 7 bases between. CDR3 amino acids: CASSIYQNTGELFF. The CDR3, as DNA: TGTGCCAGTAGTATCTACCAAAACACCGGGGAGCTGTTTTTT. The complete variable domain, with remaining parts taken from reference TRBV19 and TRBJ2-2, reads DGGITQSPKYLFRKEGQNVTLSCEQNLNHDAMYWYRQDPGQGLRLIYYSQIVNDFQKGDIAEGYSVSREKKESFPLTVTSAQKNPTAFYLCASSIYQNTGELFFGEGSRLTVL.

The chain has TRBV5-6 and TRBJ2-7; possibly TRBD2 for D (5 bases). The germline V and J ends were trimmed by 4 bases and 4 bases, with 15 bases remaining between them. The CDR3 contains 14 residues. Germline CDR1 is SGHDT and CDR2 is YYEEEE. The CDR3 sequence: CASSPGRGMYEQYF. The CDR3 nucleotides are TGTGCCAGCAGCCCGGGTCGGGGAATGTACGAGCAGTACTTC.

The rearrangement uses TRBV11-1 and TRBJ2-3, with unresolved D. The CDR3 sequence is 12 residues long. Trimming shortened V by 4 bases and J by 4 bases, and 6 bases separated the two germline ends. Germline V gene data show CDR1 as SGHAT and CDR2 as FQDESV (reference sequence). CDR3 coding DNA: TGTGCCAGCAGCTACATCCCAGATACGCAGTATTTT. Translated, it gives CASSYIPDTQYF.

In DNA form, the CDR3 reads TGTGCCAGCAGCTTAGTGCCCCCGGGGGCGGTCTATCAGCCCCAGCATTTT. Translated, it gives CASSLVPPGAVYQPQHF. The V gene is TRBV7-8, the J gene TRBJ1-5; possible D gene TRBD1, 6 bases. The CDR3 length is 17 residues. V dropped 1 base and J dropped 5 bases, with 18 bases sitting between them. Germline CDR1 SGHVS, CDR2 FQNEAQ.

The rearrangement links TRBV27 to TRBJ1-2; D unresolved. Germline V gives CDR1 MNHEY, CDR2 SMNVEV (reference sequence). The CDR3 runs to 13 residues. Trimming cost V 0 bases and J 4 bases, with 6 bases left between them. As DNA, the CDR3 is TGTGCCAGCAGTTTATCCCCAGTCTATGGCTACACCTTC. This translates into CASSLSPVYGYTF.

V usage is TRBV30 and J usage is TRBJ2-7, with no clear D. The CDR3 runs to 13 residues. Germline V CDR1 and CDR2: GTSNPN, SVGIG (reference sequence). The ends were cut back, 0 bases at V and 3 bases at J, with 9 bases in the middle. The CDR3 sequence is CAWSVLQNYEQYF. The CDR3 DNA follows: TGTGCCTGGAGTGTACTGCAGAACTACGAGCAGTACTTC.

The chain has TRBV4-1 and TRBJ2-7; D is unresolved. Trimming removed 0 bases at V and 0 bases at J, with 12 bases between. The CDR3 is made up of 16 amino acids. Per germline, CDR1 MGHRA and CDR2 YSYEKL. CDR3 amino acids: CASSQDSSSSSYEQYF. CDR3 nucleotides: TGCGCCAGCAGCCAAGACAGCTCGTCGAGCTCCTACGAGCAGTACTTC.

This sequence joins TRBV7-9 and TRBJ1-1, with 7 bases matching TRBD1. The junction had 13 bases not matched to a gene; V was cut back by 7 bases and J by 11 bases. The CDR3 contains 13 residues. CDR1 is SEHNR, CDR2 FQNEAQ, per germline (reference sequence). Written as DNA, the CDR3 is TGTGCCAGCATTTCGGCAGGGGGTGGAGATGCTTTCTTT. It is translated as CASISAGGGDAFF. Full variable domain (outside the CDR3, taken from reference TRBV7-9 and TRBJ1-1): DTGVSQNPRHKITKRGQNVTFRCDPISEHNRLYWYRQTLGQGPEFLTYFQNEAQLEKSRLLSDRFSAERPKGSFSTLEIQRTEQGDSAMYLCASISAGGGDAFFGQGTRLTVV.

The J gene is TRBJ2-7, the V gene TRBV3-1; D uncertain. This CDR3 contains 14 residues. V was cut by 0 bases and J by 7 bases, with 13 bases left in between. Germline lookup yields CDR1 LGHDT and CDR2 YNNKEL (reference sequence). Here the CDR3 reads CASSQDESLREQYF. Here the CDR3 DNA reads TGTGCCAGCAGCCAAGACGAATCCCTTCGGGAGCAGTACTTC.

The V and J genes are TRBV4-1 and TRBJ2-7; no reliable D call. Trimming pared 0 bases from V and 2 bases from J, leaving 8 bases between. The CDR3 sequence is 14 residues long. The germline CDR1 and CDR2 sequences are MGHRA and YSYEKL. CDR3 nucleotides: TGCGCCAGCAGCCAAGAGGGCAGCGCCTACGAGCAGTACTTC. Protein sequence: CASSQEGSAYEQYF.

This rearrangement joins TRBV2 to TRBJ2-7; D unresolved. The CDR3 is 14 residues long. Germline V gives CDR1 SNHLY, CDR2 FYNNEI. Trimming left V 3 bases short and J 2 bases short, with 11 bases between. For the CDR3, the DNA is TGTGCCAGCAGTGAGCGGCAGAATACCTACGAGCAGTACTTC. This translates into CASSERQNTYEQYF.

The chain uses TRBV28 and TRBJ1-5; TRBD1 aligns across 7 bases. The CDR3 has 15 amino acids. CDR1 and CDR2 from the germline V gene are MDHEN and SYDVKM. J gave up 5 bases and V 6 bases, and 10 bases lay outside the gene matches. CDR3 sequence reads: CASRVSGQIYQPQHF. The CDR3 DNA is TGTGCCAGCAGGGTGTCGGGACAGATTTATCAGCCCCAGCATTTT.

The CDR3 DNA sequence: TGCGCCAGCAGCCAAGCAAACGAAAACGAGCAGTACTTC. It translates to CASSQANENEQYF. V and J are TRBV4-1 and TRBJ2-7; D remains ambiguous. Trimming pared 1 base from V and 5 bases from J, leaving 9 bases between. This CDR3 has 13 amino acids. Germline loops: CDR1 MGHRA, CDR2 YSYEKL.

The DNA for the CDR3 is TGTGCCAGCAGCTTATTAGGGACAGCCACCGGGGAGCTGTTTTTT. It is translated as CASSLLGTATGELFF. V is TRBV7-9 and J is TRBJ2-2; 7 nucleotides line up with TRBD1. The CDR3 runs to 15 residues. The V gene's germline CDR1 is SEHNR and CDR2 FQNEAQ (reference sequence). J was trimmed by 4 bases and V by 2 bases; bases with no gene match: 4. The variable domain in full, with the rest retrieved from reference TRBV7-9 and TRBJ2-2, is DTGVSQNPRHKITKRGQNVTFRCDPISEHNRLYWYRQTLGQGPEFLTYFQNEAQLEKSRLLSDRFSAERPKGSFSTLEIQRTEQGDSAMYLCASSLLGTATGELFFGEGSRLTVL.

The chain uses TRBV30 and TRBJ1-1, with no clear D. CDR1 GTSNPN and CDR2 SVGIG come from the germline V gene (reference sequence). The CDR3 has 12 residues. Deletions cut 5 bases from V and 3 bases from J, with 10 bases between. CDR3 residues: CAWDLLHTEAFF. The CDR3 nucleotides are TGTGCCTGGGACCTCTTGCACACTGAAGCTTTCTTT. The full variable domain, in which reference TRBV30 and TRBJ1-1 provide the parts outside the CDR3, is SQTIHQWPATLVQPVGSPLSLECTVEGTSNPNLYWYRQAAGRGLQLLFYSVGIGQISSEVPQNLSASRPQDRQFILSSKKLLLSDSGFYLCAWDLLHTEAFFGQGTRLTVV.

This rearrangement joins TRBV27 to TRBJ1-4; unclear D gene. V lost 0 bases and J lost 5, with 4 bases in between. The CDR3 loop spans 13 amino acids. The germline CDR1 and CDR2 sequences are MNHEY and SMNVEV (reference sequence). The CDR3 DNA follows: TGTGCCAGCAGTTTATCGATGAATGAAAAACTGTTTTTT. Amino acid sequence: CASSLSMNEKLFF. The variable domain in full, with the rest retrieved from reference TRBV27 and TRBJ1-4, is EAQVTQNPRYLITVTGKKLTVTCSQNMNHEYMSWYRQDPGLGLRQIYYSMNVEVTDKGDVPEGYKVSRKEKRNFPLILESPSPNQTSLYFCASSLSMNEKLFFGSGTQLSVL.

The CDR3 DNA follows: TGTGCCAGCAGCCCCCTCTCTGGGCCGCGCGAGCAGTACTTC. Its translation: CASSPLSGPREQYF. The chain combines TRBV11-2 with TRBJ2-7; no firm D call. The CDR3 is 14 residues long. Trimming left V 5 bases short and J 6 bases short, with 17 bases between. CDR1 and CDR2 from the germline V gene are SGHAT and FQNNGV.

V is TRBV7-8 and J is TRBJ2-7; either TRBD1 or TRBD2 may fit D (5 bases each). CDR1 is SGHVS and CDR2 is FQNEAQ in the germline V gene. Between the trimmed V and J ends, which lost 3 bases and 5 bases, there was a span of 17 bases. This CDR3 has 15 amino acids. DNA for the CDR3: TGTGCCAGCAGCTTTCACGAGGGGACGAATAACGAGCAGTACTTC. Amino acids: CASSFHEGTNNEQYF.

The chain couples TRBV19 to TRBJ1-4; maybe TRBD1 (5 bases). From germline, CDR1 is LNHDA and CDR2 SQIVND (reference sequence). The V gene lost 5 bases and the J gene lost 0 bases, with 13 bases spanning the gap. CDR3 length: 16 amino acids. Here the CDR3 reads CASSVDSEATNEKLFF. The CDR3 DNA reads as TGTGCCAGTAGTGTCGACAGTGAAGCAACTAATGAAAAACTGTTTTTT. Supplemented by reference TRBV19 and TRBJ1-4, the full variable domain reads DGGITQSPKYLFRKEGQNVTLSCEQNLNHDAMYWYRQDPGQGLRLIYYSQIVNDFQKGDIAEGYSVSREKKESFPLTVTSAQKNPTAFYLCASSVDSEATNEKLFFGSGTQLSVL.

The rearrangement uses TRBV9 and TRBJ2-3; D is possibly TRBD2 (6 bases). This CDR3 has 16 amino acids. The germline V gene has CDR1 SGDLS and CDR2 YYNGEE. The V end lost 2 bases, the J end lost 2 bases, and 15 bases lay between the germline ends. CDR3 nucleotides: TGTGCCAGCAGCGTTGGGATAGCGGAGACCACAGATACGCAGTATTTT. Translation: CASSVGIAETTDTQYF.

This chain joins TRBV28 and TRBJ2-1; D gene unclear. V was trimmed by 3 bases and J by 7 bases, leaving 7 bases between them. There are 12 residues in the CDR3. Germline lookup yields CDR1 MDHEN and CDR2 SYDVKM. CDR3 sequence: CASSFWQNEQFF. For the CDR3, the DNA is TGTGCCAGCAGTTTTTGGCAGAATGAGCAGTTCTTC.

The J gene is TRBJ1-5, the V gene TRBV2; possible D gene TRBD1, 5 bases. The CDR3 is made up of 15 amino acids. CDR1 is SNHLY, CDR2 FYNNEI, per germline. The V and J ends lost 4 bases and 1 base respectively, with 11 bases between them. This chain's CDR3 is CASSAGTLSNQPQHF. The DNA of the CDR3 is TGTGCCAGCAGTGCCGGGACTCTAAGCAATCAGCCCCAGCATTTT.

The chain is built from TRBV27 and TRBJ2-1; perhaps TRBD1 as D (5 bases). Trimming shortened V by 2 bases and J by 2 bases, and 7 bases separated the two germline ends. This CDR3 comprises 14 residues. Germline V gene data show CDR1 as MNHEY and CDR2 as SMNVEV (reference sequence). The CDR3 DNA reads as TGTGCCAGCAGTTTAATGGACACCTACAATGAGCAGTTCTTC. It yields the protein CASSLMDTYNEQFF.

This clonotype came up a few times. The V call is TRBV27, the J call TRBJ2-1; D is ambiguous. The V gene lost 1 base and the J gene lost 7 bases, with 8 bases spanning the gap. The CDR3 length is 13 residues. The germline V gene has CDR1 MNHEY and CDR2 SMNVEV (reference sequence). CDR3 in amino acids: CASSLFGGNEQFF. The CDR3 DNA follows: TGTGCCAGCAGTTTATTTGGCGGTAATGAGCAGTTCTTC.

Regarding this clonotype: One end of the junction does not line up with germline, which may come from a read error. The CDR3: CAIGDIGEEQYF. The CDR3 bases are TGTGCCATCGGTGATATCGGGGAAGAGCAGTACTTC. The chain joins TRBV10-3 to TRBJ2-7; tentatively, D is TRBD2 (5 bases). Germline V gives CDR1 ENHRY, CDR2 SYGVKD. The CDR3 covers 12 residues.

V and J are TRBV14 and TRBJ2-3; D uncertain. Germline V gives CDR1 SGHDN, CDR2 FVKESK. With 4 bases removed from V and 0 bases from J, the gap between germline ends came to 11 bases. This CDR3 region has 15 residues. The CDR3 protein is CASSPRIASTDTQYF. As DNA, the CDR3 is TGTGCCAGCAGCCCCAGGATAGCTAGCACAGATACGCAGTATTTT.

The V call is TRBV7-9, the J call TRBJ1-5; D gene uncertain. CDR1 and CDR2 (germline): SEHNR, FQNEAQ (reference sequence). The CDR3 totals 14 residues. Between the trimmed V and J ends, which lost 11 bases and 1 base, there was a span of 15 bases. The CDR3 bases are TGTGCCGTCGGGAGGGTCGAAAGCAATCAGCCCCAGCATTTT. It translates to CAVGRVESNQPQHF.